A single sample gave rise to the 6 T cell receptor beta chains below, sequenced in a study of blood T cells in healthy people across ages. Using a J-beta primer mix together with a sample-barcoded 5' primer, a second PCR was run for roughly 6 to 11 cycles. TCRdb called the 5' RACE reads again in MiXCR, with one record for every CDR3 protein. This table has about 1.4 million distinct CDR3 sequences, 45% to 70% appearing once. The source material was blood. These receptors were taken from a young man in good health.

This CDR3 reads CASSRWKFGLVAETQYF. In DNA form, the CDR3 reads TGTGCCAGCAGCCGATGGAAATTTGGACTGGTTGCGGAGACCCAGTACTTC. The chain combines TRBV3-1 with TRBJ2-5; TRBD2 is a possible D gene (5 bases). The V gene's germline CDR1 is LGHDT and CDR2 YNNKEL (reference sequence). Trimming stripped 4 bases from V and 5 bases from J, with 23 bases between. The CDR3 extends over 17 amino acids.

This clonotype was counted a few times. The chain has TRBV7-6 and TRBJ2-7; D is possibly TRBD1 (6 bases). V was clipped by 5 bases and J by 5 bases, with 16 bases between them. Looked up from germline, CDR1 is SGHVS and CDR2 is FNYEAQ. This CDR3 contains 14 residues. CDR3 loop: CASSVTGFGNEQYF. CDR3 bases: TGTGCCAGCAGCGTCACAGGGTTTGGCAACGAGCAGTACTTC.

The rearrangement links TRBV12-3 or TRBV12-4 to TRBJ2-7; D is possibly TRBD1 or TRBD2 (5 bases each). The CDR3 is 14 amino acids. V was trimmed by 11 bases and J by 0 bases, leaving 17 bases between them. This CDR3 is CACTHGTGSYEQYF. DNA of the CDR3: TGTGCCTGCACCCATGGGACGGGCTCCTACGAGCAGTACTTC.

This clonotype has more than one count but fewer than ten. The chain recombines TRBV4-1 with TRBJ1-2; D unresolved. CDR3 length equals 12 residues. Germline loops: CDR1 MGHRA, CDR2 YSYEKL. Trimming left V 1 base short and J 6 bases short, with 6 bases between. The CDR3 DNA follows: TGCGCCAGCAGCCAAGTTCAGGATGGCTACACCTTC. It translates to CASSQVQDGYTF.

The CDR3 nucleotides read TGTGCCAGCAGCTTAGCAGGGGCATTATACGGCAATGAGCAGTTCTTC. It yields the protein CASSLAGALYGNEQFF. The V call is TRBV7-6, the J call TRBJ2-1; weak D call: TRBD1 (5 bases). V was cut by 0 bases and J by 6 bases, with 15 bases left in between. This CDR3 is built from 16 residues. CDR1 and CDR2 from the germline V gene are SGHVS and FNYEAQ.

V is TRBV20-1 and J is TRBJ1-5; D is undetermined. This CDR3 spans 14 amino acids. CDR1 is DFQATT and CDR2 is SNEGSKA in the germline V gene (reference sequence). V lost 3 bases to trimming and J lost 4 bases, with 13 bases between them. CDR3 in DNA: TGCAGTGCTAGCCTAGGCAGAGTTAATCAGCCCCAGCATTTT. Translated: CSASLGRVNQPQHF.